This section outlines one TCR beta chain sequence together with its context. This sample stems from a study of T-cell reconstitution after alpha-beta-depleted transplantation in children. Between the trimmed V and J ends, which lost 2 bases and 4 bases, there was a span of 7 bases. The CDR3 covers 13 residues. Germline loops: CDR1 SGHTA, CDR2 FQGTGA. TCRbeta library preparation incorporated unique molecular identifiers. TCRdb re-derived calls from the PCR reads in MiXCR, one entry per CDR3 protein. The sample holds a few hundred thousand distinct CDR3 sequences, about 11% seen once. V gene TRBV7-3 combines with J gene TRBJ2-3; no firm D call. Here the sequenced sample was PBMCs from the stem cell graft donor, taken from the stem cell graft. The TCR was taken from a human donor who donated a stem cell graft to a child with acute myeloid leukemia. As DNA, the CDR3 is TGTGCCAGCAGCTTATGGTGGTCAGATACGCAGTATTTT. As protein: CASSLWWSDTQYF.